This paragraph covers one T cell receptor (beta chain) sequence. Its target is unknown. One end of the junction is discordant with germline, which a read error may explain. It was with a sample-barcoded 5' primer and a J-beta primer mix that a second PCR of roughly 7 to 12 cycles was run. A minimum of 2.5 million CDR3-containing paired-end reads was obtained for each sample. Via MiXCR, TCRdb re-called the 5' RACE reads, giving one row per CDR3 protein. Altogether some 1.6 million distinct CDR3 sequences are present, about 31% being singletons, with the ten largest covering roughly 10%. The CDR3 spans 14 residues. Germline V gives CDR1 SNHLY, CDR2 FYNNEI. The sample comes from a study of blood T cells in healthy people across ages. General study points: Older age went with lower TCR beta diversity per million T cells, in a roughly linear way.

V and J are TRBV2 and TRBJ1-6; D uncertain. Sequencing was carried out using blood. This clonotype originated in a woman under 40 in good health. The CDR3 nucleotides are TGTACCAGCATAGAGTTAGTAGCGAGCTCACCCCTCCACTTT. Protein sequence: CTSIELVASSPLHF.